This TCR beta chain stems from a study of blood T cell repertoires in COVID-19. About the study: Samples taken during acute and convalescent COVID-19 were collected in the United States, Italy and Spain. T cells, B-cell-depleted T cells, or PBMCs provided the cDNA or gDNA that served as material.

Original data processing: Reference gene primer amplification in the assay estimated nucleated cell counts. The data were produced by immunoSEQ multiplex PCR, yet TCRdb's version contains in-frame clones alone and is incomplete. D and trimming come from the DNA, and the V and J calls and clone size come from that table. The sample includes about 140,000 clones, around 88% of them seen just once. CDR1 and CDR2 (germline): SEHNR, FQNEAQ (reference sequence). The CDR3 extends over 15 amino acids. Trimming cost V 4 bases and J 4 bases, with 14 bases left between them. The chain links TRBV7-9 to TRBJ1-3; D ambiguous. The sequencing sample was made of peripheral blood. The source of this sequence is a human donor in a cohort sampled during active COVID-19. The CDR3 here is CASSSTTGRGNTIYF. For the CDR3, the DNA is TGTGCCAGCAGCTCAACTACCGGGAGAGGAAACACCATATATTTT.